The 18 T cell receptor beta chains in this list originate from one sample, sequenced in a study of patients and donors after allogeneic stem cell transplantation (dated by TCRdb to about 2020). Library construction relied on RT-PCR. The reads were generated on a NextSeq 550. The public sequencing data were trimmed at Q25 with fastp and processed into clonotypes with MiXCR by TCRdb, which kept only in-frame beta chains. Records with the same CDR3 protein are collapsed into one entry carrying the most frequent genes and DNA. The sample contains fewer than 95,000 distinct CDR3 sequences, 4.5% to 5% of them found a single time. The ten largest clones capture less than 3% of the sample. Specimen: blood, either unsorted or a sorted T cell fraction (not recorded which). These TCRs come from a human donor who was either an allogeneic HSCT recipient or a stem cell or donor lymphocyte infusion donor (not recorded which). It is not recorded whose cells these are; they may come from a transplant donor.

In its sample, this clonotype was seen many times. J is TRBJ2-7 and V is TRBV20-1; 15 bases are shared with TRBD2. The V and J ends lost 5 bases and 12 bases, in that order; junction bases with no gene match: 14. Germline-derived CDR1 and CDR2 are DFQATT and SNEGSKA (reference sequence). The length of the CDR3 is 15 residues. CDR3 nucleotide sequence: TGCAGTGCTGCGAGAACCGGGACTAGCGGGAGGACGGGGTACTTC. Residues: CSAARTGTSGRTGYF.

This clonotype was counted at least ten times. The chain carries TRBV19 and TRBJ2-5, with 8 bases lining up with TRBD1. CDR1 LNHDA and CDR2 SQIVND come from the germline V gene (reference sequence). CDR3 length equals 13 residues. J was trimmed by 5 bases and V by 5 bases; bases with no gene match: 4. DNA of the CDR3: TGTGCCAGTAGTCCCAGGGGGCGGGAGACCCAGTACTTC. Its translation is CASSPRGRETQYF. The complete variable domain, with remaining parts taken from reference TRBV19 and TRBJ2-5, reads DGGITQSPKYLFRKEGQNVTLSCEQNLNHDAMYWYRQDPGQGLRLIYYSQIVNDFQKGDIAEGYSVSREKKESFPLTVTSAQKNPTAFYLCASSPRGRETQYFGPGTRLLVL.

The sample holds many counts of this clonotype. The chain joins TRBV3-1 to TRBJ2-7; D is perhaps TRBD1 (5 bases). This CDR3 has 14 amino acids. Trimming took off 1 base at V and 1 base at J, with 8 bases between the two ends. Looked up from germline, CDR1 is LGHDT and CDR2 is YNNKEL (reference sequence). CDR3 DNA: TGTGCCAGCAGCCAAGCAGGGATGTCCTACGAGCAGTACTTC. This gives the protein CASSQAGMSYEQYF.

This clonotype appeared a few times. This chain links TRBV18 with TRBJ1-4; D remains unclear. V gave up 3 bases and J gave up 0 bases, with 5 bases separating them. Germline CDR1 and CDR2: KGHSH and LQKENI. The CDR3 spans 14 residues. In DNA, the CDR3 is TGTGCCAGCTCACCGGGCGCAACTAATGAAAAACTGTTTTTT. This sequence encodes CASSPGATNEKLFF.

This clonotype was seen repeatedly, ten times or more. CDR3 DNA sequence: TGTGCCAGCAGTACGGGACGGAACTCTAATGAAAAACTGTTTTTT. It translates to CASSTGRNSNEKLFF. V gene TRBV7-9 combines with J gene TRBJ1-4; maybe TRBD1 (5 bases). Trimming shortened V by 6 bases and J by 3 bases, and 14 bases separated the two germline ends. This CDR3 is 15 amino acids long. The germline V gene encodes CDR1 SEHNR and CDR2 FQNEAQ (reference sequence).

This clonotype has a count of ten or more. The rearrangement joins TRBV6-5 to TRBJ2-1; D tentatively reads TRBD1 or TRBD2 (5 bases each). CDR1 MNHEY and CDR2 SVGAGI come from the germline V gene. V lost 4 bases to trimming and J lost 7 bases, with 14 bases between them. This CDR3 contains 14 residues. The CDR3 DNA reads TGTGCCAGCAGTTCCAGGGTAGGGAGTAATGAGCAGTTCTTC. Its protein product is CASSSRVGSNEQFF.

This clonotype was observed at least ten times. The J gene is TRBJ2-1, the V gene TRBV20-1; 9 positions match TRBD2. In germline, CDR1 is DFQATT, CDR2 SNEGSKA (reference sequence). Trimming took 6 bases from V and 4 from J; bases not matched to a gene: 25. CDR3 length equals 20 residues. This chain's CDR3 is CSAAPLPGLAVTMGYNEQFF. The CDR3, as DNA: TGCAGTGCCGCCCCCCTGCCGGGACTAGCCGTGACTATGGGGTACAATGAGCAGTTCTTC.

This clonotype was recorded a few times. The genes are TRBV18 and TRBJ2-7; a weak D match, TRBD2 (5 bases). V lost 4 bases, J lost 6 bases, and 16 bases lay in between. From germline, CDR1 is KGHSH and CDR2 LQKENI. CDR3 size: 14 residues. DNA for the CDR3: TGTGCCAGCTCACTCACAACTAGATCGGCCGAGCAGTACTTC. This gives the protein CASSLTTRSAEQYF.

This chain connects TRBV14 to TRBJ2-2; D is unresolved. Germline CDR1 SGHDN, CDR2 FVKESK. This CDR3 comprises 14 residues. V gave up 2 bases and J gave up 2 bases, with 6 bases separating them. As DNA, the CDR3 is TGTGCCAGCAGCCAATTTCGCAACACCGGGGAGCTGTTTTTT. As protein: CASSQFRNTGELFF.

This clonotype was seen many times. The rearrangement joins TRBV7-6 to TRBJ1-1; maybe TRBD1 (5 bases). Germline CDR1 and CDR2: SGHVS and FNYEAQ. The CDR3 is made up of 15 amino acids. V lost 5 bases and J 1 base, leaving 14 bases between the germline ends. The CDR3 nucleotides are TGTGCCAGCAGCCAGCGGCCGGGGACGAACACTGAAGCTTTCTTT. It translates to CASSQRPGTNTEAFF.

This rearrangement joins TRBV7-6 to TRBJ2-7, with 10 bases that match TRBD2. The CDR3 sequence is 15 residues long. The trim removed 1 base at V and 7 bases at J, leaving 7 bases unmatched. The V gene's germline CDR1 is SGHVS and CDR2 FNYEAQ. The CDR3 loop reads CASSLVASGSREQYF. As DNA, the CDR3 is TGTGCCAGCAGCTTAGTCGCTAGCGGGAGTAGGGAGCAGTACTTC.

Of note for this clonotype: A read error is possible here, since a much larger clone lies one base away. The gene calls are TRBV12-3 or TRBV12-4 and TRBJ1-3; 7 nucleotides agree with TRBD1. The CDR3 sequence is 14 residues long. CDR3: CTTRSTGSGNTIYF. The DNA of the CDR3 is TGTACCACCAGATCGACAGGGTCTGGAAACACCATATATTTT.

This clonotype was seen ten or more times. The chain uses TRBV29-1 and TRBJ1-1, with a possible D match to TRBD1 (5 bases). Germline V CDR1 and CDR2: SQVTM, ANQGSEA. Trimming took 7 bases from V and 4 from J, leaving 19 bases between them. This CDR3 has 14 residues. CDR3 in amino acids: CSANAGPSGTEAFF. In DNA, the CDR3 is TGCAGCGCTAACGCGGGACCCTCGGGCACTGAAGCTTTCTTT. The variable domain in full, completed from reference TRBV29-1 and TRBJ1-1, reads SAVISQKPSRDICQRGTSLTIQCQVDSQVTMMFWYRQQPGQSLTLIATANQGSEATYESGFVIDKFPISRPNLTFSTLTVSNMSPEDSSIYLCSANAGPSGTEAFFGQGTRLTVV.

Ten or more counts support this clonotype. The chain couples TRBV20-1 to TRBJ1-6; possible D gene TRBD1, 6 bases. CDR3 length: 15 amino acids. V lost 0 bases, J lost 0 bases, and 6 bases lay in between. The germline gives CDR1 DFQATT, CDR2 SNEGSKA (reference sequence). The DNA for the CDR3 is TGCAGTGCTAGAGAGGACAGCTCCTATAATTCACCCCTCCACTTT. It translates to CSAREDSSYNSPLHF.

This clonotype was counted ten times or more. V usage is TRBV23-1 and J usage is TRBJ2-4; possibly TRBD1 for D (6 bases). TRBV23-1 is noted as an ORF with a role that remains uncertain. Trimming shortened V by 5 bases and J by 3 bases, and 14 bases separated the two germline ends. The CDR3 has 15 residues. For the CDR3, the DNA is TGCGCCAGCAGTTCCTCCGGGACACACAAAAACATTCAGTACTTC. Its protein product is CASSSSGTHKNIQYF.

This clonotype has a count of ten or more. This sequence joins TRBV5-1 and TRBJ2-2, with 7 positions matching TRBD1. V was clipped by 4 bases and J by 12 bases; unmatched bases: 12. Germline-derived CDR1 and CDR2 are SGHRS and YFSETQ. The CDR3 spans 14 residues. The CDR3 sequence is CASSPRDSASKLFF. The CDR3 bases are TGCGCCAGCAGCCCCCGGGACAGCGCCAGTAAGCTGTTTTTT.

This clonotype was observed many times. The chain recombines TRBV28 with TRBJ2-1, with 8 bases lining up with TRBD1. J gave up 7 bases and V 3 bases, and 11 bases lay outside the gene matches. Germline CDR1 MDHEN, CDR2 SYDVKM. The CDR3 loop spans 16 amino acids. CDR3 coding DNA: TGTGCCAGCAGTTTCCCTACCCGGGACAGGAGGAATGAGCAGTTCTTC. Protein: CASSFPTRDRRNEQFF.

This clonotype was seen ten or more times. CDR3 nucleotides: TGTGCCAGCAGTCCGCAGGGGGTGAATCAGCCCCAGCATTTT. This encodes CASSPQGVNQPQHF. The chain combines TRBV27 with TRBJ1-5, with 7 bases fitting TRBD1. The ends lost 5 bases at V and 4 bases at J; junction bases unmatched: 5. The CDR3 totals 14 residues. The germline V gene encodes CDR1 MNHEY and CDR2 SMNVEV (reference sequence).